The source of this TCR beta chain is a study of blood T cell repertoires in COVID-19. In the study overall: Samples taken during acute and convalescent COVID-19 were collected in the United States, Italy and Spain. In each case, the material was cDNA or gDNA derived from T cells, B-cell-depleted T cells, or PBMCs.

Per the original data handling: Reference gene primer amplification gave nucleated cell count estimates. Profiling relied on immunoSEQ multiplex PCR, and the TCRdb table lists in-frame clones only, not all of them. The V and J calls and clone size come from that table; D and trimming were worked out from the DNA. The sample has 250,000 to 350,000 clones, approximately 85% seen once. Patients in Seattle were enrolled during active infection, then followed longitudinally. Germline lookup yields CDR1 ENHRY and CDR2 SYGVKD. The V gene lost 11 bases and the J gene lost 2 bases, with 16 bases spanning the gap. The CDR3 contains 13 residues.

This receptor was taken from a human donor with COVID-19, enrolled during active disease. The donor label of this sample is uncertain. The chain carries TRBV10-3 and TRBJ2-7, with a possible D match to TRBD1 (6 bases). The sequencing sample was made of peripheral blood. CDR3 residues: CAASPTGTYEQYF. CDR3 DNA: TGTGCCGCCAGTCCTACAGGGACCTACGAGCAGTACTTC.